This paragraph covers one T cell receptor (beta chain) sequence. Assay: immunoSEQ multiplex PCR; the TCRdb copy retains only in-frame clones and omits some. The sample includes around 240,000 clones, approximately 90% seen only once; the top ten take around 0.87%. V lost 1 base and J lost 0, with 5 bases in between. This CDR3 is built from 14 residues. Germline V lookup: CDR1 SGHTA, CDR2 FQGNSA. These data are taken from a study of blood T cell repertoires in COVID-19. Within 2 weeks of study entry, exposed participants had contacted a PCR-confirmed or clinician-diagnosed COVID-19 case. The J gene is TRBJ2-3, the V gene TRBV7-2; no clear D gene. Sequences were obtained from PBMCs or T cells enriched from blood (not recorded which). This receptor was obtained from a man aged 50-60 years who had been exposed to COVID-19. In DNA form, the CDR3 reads TGTGCCAGCAGCTTAGTCCCTAGCACAGATACGCAGTATTTT. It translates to CASSLVPSTDTQYF.